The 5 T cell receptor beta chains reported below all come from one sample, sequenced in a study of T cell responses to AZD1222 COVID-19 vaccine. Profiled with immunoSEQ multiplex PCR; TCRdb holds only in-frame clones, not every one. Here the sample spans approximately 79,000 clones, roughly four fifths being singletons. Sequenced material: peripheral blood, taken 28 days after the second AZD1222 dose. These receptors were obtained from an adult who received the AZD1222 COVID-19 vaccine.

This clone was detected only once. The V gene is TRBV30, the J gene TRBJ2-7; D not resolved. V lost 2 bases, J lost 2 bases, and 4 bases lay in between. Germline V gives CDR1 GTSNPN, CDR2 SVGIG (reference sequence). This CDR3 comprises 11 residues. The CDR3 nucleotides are TGTGCCTGGAGTCACGCCTACGAGCAGTACTTC. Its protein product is CAWSHAYEQYF.

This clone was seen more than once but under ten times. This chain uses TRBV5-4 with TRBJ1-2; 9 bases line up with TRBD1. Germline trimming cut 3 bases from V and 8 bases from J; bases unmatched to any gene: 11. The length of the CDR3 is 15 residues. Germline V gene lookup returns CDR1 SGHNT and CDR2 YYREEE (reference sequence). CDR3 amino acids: CASSSGTGLSKGYTF. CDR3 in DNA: TGTGCCAGCAGCTCCGGGACAGGGCTTTCGAAAGGCTACACCTTC.

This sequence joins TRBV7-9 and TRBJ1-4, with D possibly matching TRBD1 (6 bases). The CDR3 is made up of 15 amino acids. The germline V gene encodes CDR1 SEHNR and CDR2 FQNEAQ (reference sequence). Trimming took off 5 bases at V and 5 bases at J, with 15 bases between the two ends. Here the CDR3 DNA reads TGTGCCAGCAGCGGAGGGGGAGGATTGAATGAAAAACTGTTTTTT. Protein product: CASSGGGGLNEKLFF.

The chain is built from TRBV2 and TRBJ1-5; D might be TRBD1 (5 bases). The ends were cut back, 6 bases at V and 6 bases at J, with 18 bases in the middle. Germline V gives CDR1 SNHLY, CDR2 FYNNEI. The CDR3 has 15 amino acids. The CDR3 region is CASSQGWGIGQPQHF. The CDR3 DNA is TGTGCCAGCAGCCAAGGGTGGGGCATAGGTCAGCCCCAGCATTTT.

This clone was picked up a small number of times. CDR3 sequence: CARVADEQFF. CDR3 in DNA: TGTGCCAGGGTAGCGGATGAGCAGTTCTTC. The chain has TRBV28 and TRBJ2-1, with D possibly being TRBD2 (6 bases). The CDR3 consists of 10 residues. Per germline, CDR1 MDHEN and CDR2 SYDVKM. V lost 9 bases, J lost 8 bases, and 8 bases lay in between.